These T cell receptor beta chains were read from a single sample in a study of tumor and adjacent non-tumor tissue in lung cancer. From the multiplex PCR reads, TCRdb called clonotypes with MiXCR, one entry per CDR3 protein. The sample has tens of thousands of distinct CDR3 sequences, under 80% seen once; the top ten hold over 35%. The specimen sequenced was distant non-tumor lung tissue. These receptors all come from a man aged 60-69 years with non-small cell lung cancer. The CDR3 runs from the conserved cysteine through the conserved F or W. D genes are given only for firm matches. Where a row states a size, it is once, few, many or the class of an expanded clone; other rows omit it.

V	D	size	J	DNA	CDR3
TRBV6-1	-	few	TRBJ2-7	TGTGCCAGCAGTGAAGCTTCACAGTACGAGCAGTACTTC	CASSEASQYEQYF
TRBV9	-	once	TRBJ2-2	TGTGCCAGCAGCGTAGAGGCGATCGCCGGAGAGCTGGTTTTT	CASSVEAIAGELVF
TRBV29-1	-	-	TRBJ2-3	TGCAGCATAGGATTTGACGCAGATATGCAGTATTTT	CSIGFDADMQYF
TRBV10-3	-	-	TRBJ2-1	TGTGTCATTCGGGACGAAGATAGACATGAGCAGTTTTTC	CVIRDEDRHEQFF
TRBV6-5	TRBD1	-	TRBJ1-2	TGTGCCAACAGTCGACAGGGGGAGAATGACTATGGCTACACCTTT	CANSRQGENDYGYTF
TRBV7-9	-	-	TRBJ2-5	TGTACCAACAACACGGGGAGTGAGGCCCAGTACTTC	CTNNTGSEAQYF
TRBV6-6	-	medium-sized	TRBJ1-4	TGTGCCAGCAGTTCAGGGGACTATGGATTTTTT	CASSSGDYGFF
TRBV5-4	-	-	TRBJ1-1	TGTGACAGCAGGTTGGAGGGTGGGGCCTTAGGTGCGAACACTGAAGCTTTCTTT	CDSRLEGGALGANTEAFF
TRBV6-1	TRBD2	-	TRBJ2-3	TGTGCCAGCTGTTACGGGGGGTTCCCGGATACGCAGTATTTT	CASCYGGFPDTQYF
TRBV29-1	TRBD1	-	TRBJ2-7	TGCAGCGTTGAACTACAGGGGGCCGGCAACGAGCAGTACTTC	CSVELQGAGNEQYF
TRBV29-1	-	-	TRBJ2-1	TGCAACGCTGGGAAGTGGGAAAACAATGAGCAGTTCTTC	CNAGKWENNEQFF
TRBV11-1	-	-	TRBJ2-5	TGTGCCAGCAACATAGACACGTACCAAGAGACCCAGTACTTT	CASNIDTYQETQYF
TRBV5-4	TRBD2	-	TRBJ2-3	TGTGCCAGGAGCCCTATCGTGCGGGAGCCGGGAGATACGCAGTATTTC	CARSPIVREPGDTQYF
TRBV5-6	-	-	TRBJ2-1	TGTGCCAGTAGCTTGGAACACATTGAGCAGTTCTTC	CASSLEHIEQFF
TRBV6-6	-	-	TRBJ1-3	TGTGTCAGCAAACAGGTAGACTCTGGAAACACCATATATTTT	CVSKQVDSGNTIYF
TRBV11-1	-	-	TRBJ2-1	TGTGCCAGCAGTCCAGGGGCGCGGAGGGGATATAATGTGCAGTTCTTC	CASSPGARRGYNVQFF
TRBV29-1	-	-	TRBJ2-7	TGCAGCGCCAGTCGGGGTAGCTACGAGCAGTACTTC	CSASRGSYEQYF
TRBV11-2	-	once	TRBJ2-7	TGTGCCAGCAGCTTTGAGTCGGGGCCGGGCGAGCAGTACTTC	CASSFESGPGEQYF
TRBV6-1	-	-	TRBJ2-7	TGTGCCAGCATAGAGTCGGGGAAGCAGTACTTC	CASIESGKQYF
TRBV20-1	-	-	TRBJ1-1	TGCAATGATAGGCCCGGGGCTGATGAAGCTTTCTTT	CNDRPGADEAFF
TRBV29-1	-	-	TRBJ2-1	TGCATCGCGCGGGCGCAACAATGGAATGAGCAGTTCTTC	CIARAQQWNEQFF
TRBV21-1	-	many	TRBJ2-4	TGTGCCAGCAGCCGACAGGGGAGAGCCAAAAACATTCAGTACTTC	CASSRQGRAKNIQYF
TRBV11-1	TRBD2	-	TRBJ2-1	TGTACCAGCAGCCCAACTAGCGGTCCGTACAAAGAGCAGCTCTTC	CTSSPTSGPYKEQLF
TRBV28	-	few	TRBJ1-1	TGTGCCAGCACTCCCAGTAACACTGAAGCTTTCTTT	CASTPSNTEAFF
TRBV29-1	-	-	TRBJ1-1	TGCAGCCTTGGGCCTTGGAGGGACTCTGAAGCTTTCTTT	CSLGPWRDSEAFF
TRBV5-1	-	many	TRBJ2-6	TGCGCCAGCAGCCAGGGGAGTGTTGGCGGGGCCAACGTCCTGACTTTC	CASSQGSVGGANVLTF
TRBV11-1	-	-	TRBJ2-1	TGCGCCAGCAGCTTCGACACCTATAGCATCAGTGAGCAGTTCTTC	CASSFDTYSISEQFF
TRBV6-1	-	many	TRBJ2-4	TGTGCCAGCAGTGACATTGTTTTAGCCAAAAACATTCAGTACTTC	CASSDIVLAKNIQYF
TRBV4-1	-	many	TRBJ1-2	TGCGCCAGCAGCGTTGACCGGGACAACCACTATGGCTACACCTTC	CASSVDRDNHYGYTF
TRBV20-1	TRBD2	few	TRBJ2-1	TGCAGTGCTAGTGTCCCGGGACTAGCGGGAGTTGGTGAGCAGCTCTTC	CSASVPGLAGVGEQLF
TRBV6-1	-	-	TRBJ2-7	TGTGCCAGCAGTGAATCGGTCGGGGAGATCTTCTACGAGCAGTTTTTC	CASSESVGEIFYEQFF
TRBV12-5	TRBD1	-	TRBJ1-1	TGTACTAGTGGTTTGGAGAGGTCAGGACAGGGGACCCCGGGCACTGAAGCTTTCTTT	CTSGLERSGQGTPGTEAFF
TRBV12-3/TRBV12-4	TRBD1	-	TRBJ2-7	TGTGTCAGCAGTCCCGGGACAGGGGATCTAGAGCACTACTTT	CVSSPGTGDLEHYF
TRBV11-2	-	-	TRBJ2-1	TGTGCTAGCAGCTCCCAAACGATTGTCGAGCAGTTCTTC	CASSSQTIVEQFF
TRBV4-1	-	many	TRBJ2-5	TGCGCCAGCAGCCAAGATCTGGGTGTAGAGACCCAGTACTTC	CASSQDLGVETQYF
TRBV11-1	TRBD1	-	TRBJ2-6	TGTACCAGCAGTCGGACAGGGAGGCCTTCTTGGACCAACGTCCTGACTTTC	CTSSRTGRPSWTNVLTF
TRBV20-1	TRBD2	-	TRBJ2-7	TGCAGTGCTAGAGTTTCTAGCGGGCTATTGGGCGAGCAGTACTTC	CSARVSSGLLGEQYF
TRBV29-1	-	-	TRBJ2-7	TGCAGAGCAACAAGGAGGGGACTGGGTTCCCACGAGCAGTACTTC	CRATRRGLGSHEQYF
TRBV5-6	-	once	TRBJ2-2	TGTGCCAGCAGCTTCTTATGGACAGAGAACACCGGGGAGCTGTTTTTT	CASSFLWTENTGELFF
TRBV7-8	TRBD1	once	TRBJ2-5	TGTGCCAGCATCCCCCAAGGGCGGGACAGGGGCGCGTCCCAGTACTTC	CASIPQGRDRGASQYF